Below are 29 T cell receptor beta chains sequenced from a single sample in a study of ipilimumab plus nivolumab after autologous stem cell transplantation. Using immunoSEQ multiplex PCR, the repertoire was profiled, and TCRdb retains in-frame clones only, with some absent. The sample consists of around 84,000 clones, under 85% of them appearing once. The sequences come from PBMCs, collected in a trial of ipilimumab plus nivolumab as post-transplant consolidation. The receptor set was obtained from a male donor with diffuse large B-cell lymphoma.

The chain employs TRBV18 and TRBJ1-1; 7 bases are shared with TRBD1. This CDR3 comprises 15 residues. Unmatched junction bases numbered 7, after V lost 6 bases and J lost 0 bases. CDR1 and CDR2 (germline): KGHSH, LQKENI. CDR3: CASSKEGQLNTEAFF. The CDR3 bases are TGTGCCAGCTCTAAGGAGGGACAGTTGAACACTGAAGCTTTCTTT.

The chain carries TRBV6-6 and TRBJ1-6; TRBD1 might be the D (6 bases). This CDR3 comprises 11 residues. Germline lookup yields CDR1 MNHNY and CDR2 SVGAGI (reference sequence). V lost 5 bases and J 14 bases, leaving 10 bases between the germline ends. In DNA form, the CDR3 reads TGTGCCAGCAGTAGGGCAGGGGCCCTCCACTTT. Protein product: CASSRAGALHF.

J is TRBJ1-6 and V is TRBV10-3, with TRBD1 matching over 8 bases. This CDR3 is 17 amino acids long. CDR1 ENHRY and CDR2 SYGVKD come from the germline V gene. The junction had 13 bases not matched to a gene; V was cut back by 6 bases and J by 6 bases. The CDR3 protein is CAISSGPGGAGNSPLHF. The CDR3 region has the DNA TGTGCCATCAGCTCAGGGCCAGGGGGCGCTGGTAATTCACCCCTCCACTTT.

Regarding this clone: Its ends do not fully match the called genes, so a read error is possible. The V call is TRBV4-1, the J call TRBJ2-3, with TRBD2 identical over 10 bases. This CDR3 is 13 amino acids long. The germline CDR1 and CDR2 sequences are MGHRA and YSYEKL. The CDR3 coding sequence is TGCGCCACCAGCGGGGGGGCGATCGATACGCAGTATTTT. Encoded protein: CATSGGAIDTQYF.

The chain uses TRBV7-9 and TRBJ2-2; possible D gene TRBD1, 5 bases. Germline CDR1 is SEHNR and CDR2 is FQNEAQ (reference sequence). The length of the CDR3 is 15 residues. Trimming removed 1 base from V and 2 bases from J, with 8 bases in between. The CDR3 nucleotides read TGTGCCAGCAGCTTAGTTGACAGTAACACCGGGGAGCTGTTTTTT. Amino acids: CASSLVDSNTGELFF.

Note on this clone: The junction and the germline gene differ at one end; a read error may be behind it. This chain's CDR3 is CASSPSRGGGLGDF. CDR3 nucleotide sequence: TGTGCCAGCAGCCCCTCGAGGGGGGGCGGATTGGGGGACTTC. The gene calls are TRBV5-4 and TRBJ2-7; D perhaps matches TRBD2 (7 bases). Germline CDR1 reads SGHNT; CDR2 reads YYREEE (reference sequence). The CDR3 has 14 amino acids.

This chain links TRBV6-5 with TRBJ2-7, with 8 bases matching TRBD1. The CDR3 runs to 14 residues. Per the germline V gene, CDR1 is MNHEY and CDR2 is SVGAGI. The trim removed 5 bases at V and 3 bases at J, leaving 6 bases unmatched. CDR3 sequence reads: CASSIGTGIYEQYF. CDR3 in DNA: TGTGCCAGCAGTATTGGGACAGGAATCTACGAGCAGTACTTC.

CDR3 nucleotide sequence: TGTGCCAGCAGTTACGGGGGGGGCGTTGGCTACACCTTC. As protein: CASSYGGGVGYTF. The V gene is TRBV6-5, the J gene TRBJ1-2; TRBD1 might be the D (6 bases). Germline CDR1 is MNHEY and CDR2 is SVGAGI. V shed 2 bases and J shed 7 bases, with 11 bases lying between them. The CDR3 length is 13 residues.

CDR3 nucleotide sequence: TGTGCCAGTAGTCTTGGACCCGGAGATACGCAGTATTTT. This gives the protein CASSLGPGDTQYF. The chain recombines TRBV19 with TRBJ2-3; D unclear. Germline V CDR1 and CDR2: LNHDA, SQIVND (reference sequence). This CDR3 is built from 13 residues. V was shortened by 5 bases and J by 5 bases, with 11 bases between the two germline ends.

This clone was detected only once. J is TRBJ2-5 and V is TRBV19, with 8 bases matching TRBD1. V gave up 7 bases and J gave up 1 base; unmatched junction bases: 5. There are 14 residues in the CDR3. The germline gives CDR1 LNHDA, CDR2 SQIVND (reference sequence). The CDR3 bases are TGTGCCAGTAAGCGCCAGGGGGCCCAAGAGACCCAGTACTTC. Protein product: CASKRQGAQETQYF.

This chain links TRBV5-6 with TRBJ2-7, with 14 bases identical to TRBD2. With V trimmed by 4 bases and J by 1 base, 10 bases remained unmatched. The germline V gene has CDR1 SGHDT and CDR2 YYEEEE. The CDR3 runs 18 residues. The CDR3 spells CASSGPGLAGAMSYEQYF. CDR3 nucleotides: TGTGCCAGCAGCGGACCGGGACTAGCGGGGGCAATGTCCTACGAGCAGTACTTC.

This clone is a singleton in its sample. The CDR3 sequence: CASRGRTYGYTF. CDR3 DNA: TGTGCCAGCAGGGGACGGACCTATGGCTACACCTTC. The V gene is TRBV25-1, the J gene TRBJ1-2; the D gene is possibly TRBD1 (5 bases). The V end lost 6 bases, the J end lost 4 bases, and 9 bases lay between the germline ends. Germline loops: CDR1 MGHDK, CDR2 SYGVNS. The CDR3 is made up of 12 amino acids.

The genes are TRBV4-2 and TRBJ1-3, with no clear D. The length of the CDR3 is 16 residues. The V gene's germline CDR1 is LGHNA and CDR2 YNFKEQ. The germline V and J ends were trimmed by 3 bases and 0 bases, with 12 bases remaining between them. CDR3: CASSQAQKSSGNTIYF. DNA for the CDR3: TGTGCCAGCAGCCAGGCCCAAAAGAGCTCTGGAAACACCATATATTTT.

This clone came up once. The CDR3 here is CASSTLPGGSRQPQHF. As DNA, the CDR3 is TGTGCCAGTAGTACCCTCCCGGGAGGGTCACGGCAGCCCCAGCATTTT. This rearrangement joins TRBV19 to TRBJ1-5; D gene uncertain. Trimming removed 4 bases from V and 7 bases from J, with 20 bases in between. The CDR3 contains 16 residues. Per germline, CDR1 LNHDA and CDR2 SQIVND (reference sequence). Using reference TRBV19 and TRBJ1-5 for the parts outside the CDR3, the full variable domain is DGGITQSPKYLFRKEGQNVTLSCEQNLNHDAMYWYRQDPGQGLRLIYYSQIVNDFQKGDIAEGYSVSREKKESFPLTVTSAQKNPTAFYLCASSTLPGGSRQPQHFGDGTRLSIL.

The gene calls are TRBV7-3 and TRBJ2-7; tentative D call: TRBD2 (5 bases). Germline CDR1 reads SGHTA; CDR2 reads FQGTGA. This CDR3 region has 14 residues. Trimming shortened V by 4 bases and J by 0 bases, and 10 bases separated the two germline ends. The CDR3 coding sequence is TGTGCCAGCAGCTCAAACGGGGTCTCCTACGAGCAGTACTTC. It yields the protein CASSSNGVSYEQYF.

CDR3 DNA: TGTGCCAGCCATAAGACAGGGGTGAACACTGAAGCTTTCTTT. Translation: CASHKTGVNTEAFF. This chain uses TRBV6-5 with TRBJ1-1, with 8 bases that match TRBD1. The CDR3 is 14 residues long. The germline CDR1 and CDR2 sequences are MNHEY and SVGAGI. V trimming: 8 bases; J trimming: 0 bases; junction bases outside the gene matches: 5.

This chain joins TRBV7-2 and TRBJ2-1; 10 bases agree with TRBD2. The trim removed 2 bases at V and 8 bases at J, leaving 12 bases unmatched. In germline, CDR1 is SGHTA, CDR2 FQGNSA. CDR3 length: 17 amino acids. CDR3 in amino acids: CASSLSPSGGPMDEQFF. The DNA for the CDR3 is TGTGCCAGCAGCTTAAGTCCTAGCGGGGGCCCTATGGATGAGCAGTTCTTC.

The chain uses TRBV5-1 and TRBJ1-3; weak D call: TRBD1 (6 bases). V shed 0 bases and J shed 2 bases, with 9 bases lying between them. Germline loops: CDR1 SGHRS, CDR2 YFSETQ. The CDR3 has 15 amino acids. The CDR3 DNA is TGCGCCAGCAGCTTGGAGGCAGGGGCTGGAAACACCATATATTTT. Translation gives CASSLEAGAGNTIYF.

The rearrangement uses TRBV7-9 and TRBJ1-1; D is uncertain. This CDR3 is built from 16 residues. Per germline, CDR1 SEHNR and CDR2 FQNEAQ (reference sequence). V dropped 5 bases and J dropped 4 bases, with 20 bases sitting between them. CDR3 nucleotides: TGTGCCAGCAGCGCACCGACACCCCTACGAACCACTGAAGCTTTCTTT. Translating it yields CASSAPTPLRTTEAFF.

This rearrangement joins TRBV14 to TRBJ2-5; 8 nucleotides align to TRBD2. V trimming: 6 bases; J trimming: 5 bases; junction bases outside the gene matches: 14. The germline CDR1 and CDR2 sequences are SGHDN and FVKESK. This CDR3 is built from 16 residues. CDR3 bases: TGTGCCAGCAGAAGGGCTCTTCGGGGGGGCTGGGAGACCCAGTACTTC. Translation: CASRRALRGGWETQYF.

This chain joins TRBV7-2 and TRBJ2-1, with 12 bases lining up with TRBD2. The CDR3 is 16 amino acids. V shed 5 bases and J 7 bases; nucleotides not matched to a gene: 9. Germline V gives CDR1 SGHTA, CDR2 FQGNSA. The CDR3 DNA follows: TGTGCCAGCAGCATAGGGACTAGCGGGTTTGTGAATGAGCAGTTCTTC. It encodes CASSIGTSGFVNEQFF.

This sequence joins TRBV4-2 and TRBJ2-6, with D unclear. The CDR3 extends over 16 amino acids. Trimming took off 1 base at V and 2 bases at J, with 9 bases between the two ends. CDR1 LGHNA and CDR2 YNFKEQ come from the germline V gene. Here the CDR3 reads CASSQVAAPGANVLTF. The CDR3 region has the DNA TGTGCCAGCAGCCAAGTCGCGGCCCCTGGGGCCAACGTCCTGACTTTC.

The CDR3 here is CASSLSAPFELPYEQYF. The CDR3 region has the DNA TGTGCCAGCAGTTTATCGGCCCCTTTCGAGCTGCCCTACGAGCAGTACTTC. The V and J genes are TRBV27 and TRBJ2-7, with D uncertain. CDR3 length equals 17 residues. CDR1 is MNHEY and CDR2 is SMNVEV in the germline V gene (reference sequence). The V end lost 0 bases, the J end lost 2 bases, and 17 bases lay between the germline ends.

In its sample, this clone was seen a few times. In nucleotides, the CDR3 is TGTGCCAGCAGCTCCAACGGAGGCCCCCTGAGGACTGAAGCTTTCTTT. Residues: CASSSNGGPLRTEAFF. The chain joins TRBV5-6 to TRBJ1-1; the D is unclear. The CDR3 runs 16 residues. V dropped 3 bases and J dropped 5 bases, with 20 bases sitting between them. The germline gives CDR1 SGHDT, CDR2 YYEEEE.

This chain joins TRBV2 and TRBJ2-5; D is possibly TRBD1 (5 bases). Germline V gene lookup returns CDR1 SNHLY and CDR2 FYNNEI. V was trimmed by 6 bases and J by 9 bases, leaving 20 bases between them. This CDR3 has 14 residues. CDR3 residues: CASSPTTEGSPQYF. As DNA, the CDR3 is TGTGCCAGCAGCCCTACGACAGAAGGTTCCCCCCAGTACTTC.

This clone was counted a single time. The V and J genes are TRBV6-5 and TRBJ2-2, with D hard to call. Germline assignment: CDR1 MNHEY and CDR2 SVGAGI. The CDR3 covers 12 residues. V was trimmed by 7 bases and J by 2 bases, leaving 5 bases between them. The CDR3 DNA reads as TGTGCCAGCACCCGAAACACCGGGGAGCTGTTTTTT. This sequence encodes CASTRNTGELFF.

This chain joins TRBV7-2 and TRBJ2-1, with D possibly matching TRBD2 (7 bases). V was clipped by 3 bases and J by 2 bases, with 8 bases between them. Germline assignment: CDR1 SGHTA and CDR2 FQGNSA. The CDR3 is made up of 14 amino acids. The CDR3 is CASSLGGPYNEQFF. The CDR3, as DNA: TGTGCCAGCAGCTTGGGGGGGCCCTACAATGAGCAGTTCTTC.

The CDR3 reads CASSPGGLASTDTQYF. The CDR3 nucleotides are TGTGCCAGCAGCCCCGGGGGACTGGCTAGCACAGATACGCAGTATTTT. The chain is built from TRBV7-2 and TRBJ2-3; D perhaps matches TRBD2 (6 bases). This CDR3 comprises 16 residues. V was pared by 5 bases and J by 0 bases, with 15 bases between. The V gene's germline CDR1 is SGHTA and CDR2 FQGNSA.

Turning to this clone: Germline is not matched at one junction end, which may reflect a read error. V gene TRBV5-8 combines with J gene TRBJ2-7; D remains unclear. In germline, CDR1 is SGHTS, CDR2 YDEGEE. The CDR3 has 9 amino acids. The CDR3 loop is CASGRLLGF. The CDR3 DNA reads TGTGCCAGCGGTAGACTGCTAGGCTTC.